A selection of T cell receptor beta chains follows, all from one sample in a study of T-cell memory formation after mild COVID-19. Each CDR3 protein gets one entry after TCRdb re-called the 5' RACE reads with MiXCR. The top ten clones hold more than 2% of a sample with some 150,000 distinct CDR3 sequences, around 5.8% of them seen once. The sequenced sample consisted of PBMCs or a T cell subset sorted from them (not recorded which). The receptors were gathered from an adult woman who had mild COVID-19 (a few samples of this study predate the infection). Cell type and time point are not known. Both conserved end residues are part of each CDR3. A D gene is named only where the DNA matches it firmly. The size of a clone is reported for some rows only, either as once, few or many, or as a class for expanded clones.

j_gene | d_gene | v_gene | abundance | CDR3nt | CDR3aa
TRBJ2-3 | TRBD1 | TRBV10-3 | many | TGTGCCATCAGTGAGGGGCAGACAGGGATCACAGATACGCAGTATTTT | CAISEGQTGITDTQYF
TRBJ1-2 | - | TRBV4-2 | few | TGTGCCAGCAGCCAAGAAATCACGCGTAGGGGACCATCGGGTACTATCTATGGCTACACCTTC | CASSQEITRRGPSGTIYGYTF
TRBJ2-5 | - | TRBV15 | - | TGTGCCACCAGCTTTAGTCGGGAGACCCAGTACTTC | CATSFSRETQYF
TRBJ1-1 | - | TRBV29-1 | many | TGCAGCGTCGGGGGGTCCACTGAAGCTTTCTTT | CSVGGSTEAFF
TRBJ1-1 | - | TRBV11-2 | few | TGTGCCAGCAGCTTAAGAGGGAACAGACGAACGGGTGAAGCTTTCTTT | CASSLRGNRRTGEAFF
TRBJ2-3 | TRBD2 | TRBV20-1 | many | TGCAGTGCTAGGAGCGGGAGCGGCACAGATACGCAGTATTTT | CSARSGSGTDTQYF
TRBJ2-1 | - | TRBV4-2 | few | TGTGCCAGCAGCCAAGGAGGGGGGGCCAGTTATGAGCAGTTCTTC | CASSQGGGASYEQFF
TRBJ2-1 | - | TRBV4-3 | many | TGCGCCAGCAGCCAAGATCTCCAGGGGGGGAATGAGCAGTTCTTC | CASSQDLQGGNEQFF
TRBJ2-3 | - | TRBV5-4 | - | TGTGCCAGCAGCCAGGACAGCGCCACAGATACGCAGTATTTT | CASSQDSATDTQYF
TRBJ2-2 | - | TRBV12-3/TRBV12-4 | - | TGTGCCAGCGGAACAGGGAACACCGGGGAGCTGTTTTTT | CASGTGNTGELFF
TRBJ2-1 | - | TRBV7-8 | many | TGTGCCAGCAGCGCCACAGGGAGGGATGAGCAGTTCTTC | CASSATGRDEQFF
TRBJ2-5 | - | TRBV5-6 | - | TGTGCCAGCAGCTGGGACCCGCCGGAGACCCAGTACTTC | CASSWDPPETQYF
TRBJ1-1 | - | TRBV7-6 | - | TGTGCCAGCAGTACGACAGGAGGAAGGACTGAAGCTTTCTTT | CASSTTGGRTEAFF
TRBJ1-2 | - | TRBV18 | few | TGTGCCAGCTCACCACTTTCGGACAGCAACTATGGCTACACCTTC | CASSPLSDSNYGYTF
TRBJ2-3 | - | TRBV12-3/TRBV12-4 | many | TGTGCCAGCAGAGGACAGAACACAGATACGCAGTATTTT | CASRGQNTDTQYF
TRBJ2-1 | TRBD1 | TRBV11-2 | few | TGTGCCAGCAGTCACCTTAAGGACAGGGTGAAAGAGTTCTTC | CASSHLKDRVKEFF
TRBJ2-1 | TRBD2 | TRBV5-6 | - | TGTGCCAGCGGGGGGACTAGCCCTAATGAGCAGTTCTTC | CASGGTSPNEQFF
TRBJ1-1 | TRBD1 | TRBV6-5 | many | TGTGCCAGCAGTGCCTCGGGACAGGGTGTGGCTTTCTTT | CASSASGQGVAFF
TRBJ1-2 | - | TRBV7-8 | many | TGTGCCAGCAGCTCAGACAGCTTTTATGGCTACACCTTC | CASSSDSFYGYTF
TRBJ2-1 | TRBD2 | TRBV12-3/TRBV12-4 | many | TGTGCCAGCAGTTTGAGGGGACTAGCGGGTGGTGAGCAGTTCTTC | CASSLRGLAGGEQFF
TRBJ1-5 | - | TRBV19 | - | TGTGCCAGTAGTATAGGCCCTACAGATAATCAGCCCCAGCATTTT | CASSIGPTDNQPQHF
TRBJ2-5 | - | TRBV20-1 | - | TGCAGTGCTAGAGATCGGACCCAGTACTTC | CSARDRTQYF
TRBJ2-5 | TRBD2 | TRBV20-1 | many | TGCAGTGCTAGGGGGACTAGCGGGACCCTTCAAGAGACCCAGTACTTC | CSARGTSGTLQETQYF
TRBJ2-3 | - | TRBV24-1 | few | TGTGCCACCAGTGACACTTCTTCTAGCACAGATACGCAGTATTTT | CATSDTSSSTDTQYF
TRBJ2-3 | TRBD1 | TRBV24-1 | - | TGTGCCACCAGTGACGGGGACAGGAAAGGAACAGATACGCAGTATTTT | CATSDGDRKGTDTQYF
TRBJ1-2 | TRBD1 | TRBV4-2 | many | TGTGCCAGCAGCGAGACAGGGGGAAGGGGCTACACCTTC | CASSETGGRGYTF
TRBJ1-1 | - | TRBV5-1 | few | TGCGCCAGCAGCTATACCGACAGGTCCCAAGCTTTCTTT | CASSYTDRSQAFF
TRBJ2-1 | - | TRBV9 | many | TGTGCCAGCAGCTCGTGGGGGGAACTGTCGATGTATGAGCAGTTCTTC | CASSSWGELSMYEQFF
TRBJ2-7 | - | TRBV7-8 | many | TGTGCCAGCAGCTTATCCCGAGGGCTGCAGTACTTC | CASSLSRGLQYF
TRBJ1-5 | - | TRBV5-5 | - | TGTGCCAGCAGCCGCGACGGTTATAGCAATCAGCCCCAGCATTTT | CASSRDGYSNQPQHF
TRBJ2-3 | TRBD1 | TRBV5-1 | many | TGCGCCAGCAGCCCTGGGACAGCCACAGATACGCAGTATTTT | CASSPGTATDTQYF
TRBJ2-7 | TRBD1 | TRBV11-2 | many | TGTGCCTGCAGGGGGTTGAGCTCCTACGAGCAGTACTTC | CACRGLSSYEQYF
TRBJ2-2 | TRBD1 | TRBV2 | - | TGTGCCAGCAGTGGACAGGGGTCGATCGGGGAGCTGTTTTTT | CASSGQGSIGELFF
TRBJ1-2 | - | TRBV20-1 | many | TGCAGTGCCACGGGGGGCTGGGGCTACACCTTC | CSATGGWGYTF
TRBJ1-2 | TRBD1 | TRBV6-5 | - | TGTGCCAGCAGACCAGGACAGGGGGCTGACTATGGCTACACCTTC | CASRPGQGADYGYTF
TRBJ2-5 | TRBD2 | TRBV15 | - | TGTGCCACCAGCGGCAGGCGACTAGCGCTCCAAGAGACCCAGTACTTC | CATSGRRLALQETQYF
TRBJ1-2 | - | TRBV20-1 | - | TGCAGTCCTCGGGGAGGGGACTATGGCTACACCTTC | CSPRGGDYGYTF
TRBJ2-1 | - | TRBV7-2 | few | TGTGCCAGCAGCTTAGCGTTGTTGAATAGCGGCAATGAGCAGTTCTTC | CASSLALLNSGNEQFF
TRBJ1-3 | - | TRBV7-6 | - | TGTGCCAGCAGTCAGATGACAGGTGCTGGAAACACCATATATTTT | CASSQMTGAGNTIYF
TRBJ1-6 | - | TRBV18 | few | TGTGCCAGCTCCCGGGACCAGTATAATTCACCCCTCCACTTT | CASSRDQYNSPLHF
TRBJ2-5 | - | TRBV5-1 | - | TGCGCCAGCAGCTTGACGCCAGGGTACCAAGAGACCCAGTACTTC | CASSLTPGYQETQYF
TRBJ2-1 | - | TRBV7-2 | few | TGTGCCAGCAGCTTAGTGGGTACAGGGTCGAGAGCGAATGAGCAGTTCTTC | CASSLVGTGSRANEQFF
TRBJ2-1 | TRBD2 | TRBV30 | many | TGTGCCTGGAGTGGGGATAGCGGGATCGGGGAGCAGTTCTTC | CAWSGDSGIGEQFF
TRBJ2-2 | - | TRBV4-2 | few | TGTGCCAGCAGCCAAGAGGAGGGGAGCACCGGGGAGCTGTTTTTT | CASSQEEGSTGELFF
TRBJ2-4 | - | TRBV20-1 | many | TGCAGTGCTAGAGTAACAGGGGGGGGAAACATTCAGTACTTC | CSARVTGGGNIQYF
TRBJ2-7 | TRBD2 | TRBV9 | few | TGTGCCAGCAGCGCTACCGGGACTAGCGGAGTCTACGAGCAGTACTTC | CASSATGTSGVYEQYF
TRBJ1-1 | - | TRBV3-1 | few | TGTGCCAGCAGCCAATATCAGGTGGGGGAAGCTTTCTTT | CASSQYQVGEAFF